This entry lists 29 T cell receptor beta chains sequenced from one sample in a study of CD8 T cells in ankylosing spondylitis. TCRdb itself ran the 5' RACE reads through MiXCR, one entry per CDR3 protein. This table has approximately 200,000 distinct CDR3 sequences, around 13% appearing once. The sample consisted of blood, either unsorted or a sorted T cell fraction (not recorded which). These receptors were obtained from a male donor with ankylosing spondylitis or in good health (not recorded which).

J is TRBJ2-3 and V is TRBV14; 11 nucleotides agree with TRBD1. J lost 7 bases, V lost 4 bases, and 4 bases had no gene match. This CDR3 has 14 residues. The germline gives CDR1 SGHDN, CDR2 FVKESK. The CDR3 region has the DNA TGTGCCAGCAGCCTCGGACAGGGGGCATATACGCAGTATTTT. Amino acids: CASSLGQGAYTQYF.

This clonotype was observed a handful of times. The J gene is TRBJ2-1, the V gene TRBV5-8; D gene uncertain. The V end lost 4 bases, the J end lost 0 bases, and 14 bases lay between the germline ends. Germline V gene data show CDR1 as SGHTS and CDR2 as YDEGEE. The CDR3 has 16 amino acids. DNA for the CDR3: TGTGCCAGCAGCGTTGACGGTGGTAGCTCCTACAATGAGCAGTTCTTC. Protein: CASSVDGGSSYNEQFF.

This clonotype was detected a few times. V gene TRBV7-9 combines with J gene TRBJ2-3; D remains unclear. Germline loops: CDR1 SEHNR, CDR2 FQNEAQ (reference sequence). The CDR3 runs 13 residues. The germline V and J ends were trimmed by 4 bases and 4 bases, with 9 bases remaining between them. The CDR3 DNA sequence: TGTGCCAGCAGCTCCCGCCGGCCAGATACGCAGTATTTT. This sequence encodes CASSSRRPDTQYF. Full variable domain (outside the CDR3, taken from reference TRBV7-9 and TRBJ2-3): DTGVSQNPRHKITKRGQNVTFRCDPISEHNRLYWYRQTLGQGPEFLTYFQNEAQLEKSRLLSDRFSAERPKGSFSTLEIQRTEQGDSAMYLCASSSRRPDTQYFGPGTRLTVL.

The J gene is TRBJ2-5, the V gene TRBV6-5; 11 nucleotides line up with TRBD2. This CDR3 is built from 15 residues. Germline V lookup: CDR1 MNHEY, CDR2 SVGAGI. J gave up 5 bases and V 6 bases, and 8 bases lay outside the gene matches. The CDR3 DNA is TGTGCCAGCAGCTTAACTAGCGGGAGATTGGAGACCCAGTACTTC. It is translated as CASSLTSGRLETQYF.

This clonotype occurred many times. The chain joins TRBV4-1 to TRBJ2-7, with a tentative D call TRBD1 (6 bases). The ends were cut back, 4 bases at V and 5 bases at J, with 12 bases in the middle. CDR3 length: 13 amino acids. Germline V gene lookup returns CDR1 MGHRA and CDR2 YSYEKL. DNA of the CDR3: TGCGCCAGCAGCCCAGACAGGTTACACGAGCAGTACTTC. Protein sequence: CASSPDRLHEQYF.

This clonotype was seen more than once but under ten times. This chain connects TRBV7-2 to TRBJ2-3; weak D call: TRBD1 (6 bases). Trimming pared 7 bases from V and 5 bases from J, leaving 19 bases between. CDR3 length equals 15 residues. CDR1 is SGHTA, CDR2 FQGNSA, per germline. CDR3 DNA: TGTGCCAGCACCCCCAGTGGGGGCGCAGGAGATACGCAGTATTTT. Translation: CASTPSGGAGDTQYF.

This clonotype has a handful of counts. V gene TRBV11-2 combines with J gene TRBJ2-1; D remains unclear. This CDR3 spans 16 amino acids. The ends were cut back, 5 bases at V and 13 bases at J, with 27 bases in the middle. Germline CDR1 reads SGHAT; CDR2 reads FQNNGV. This CDR3 reads CASSTTPLEHSEIQFF. The CDR3 DNA is TGTGCCAGCAGCACGACTCCCCTCGAACACTCGGAAATTCAGTTCTTC.

This clonotype was seen a single time. V is TRBV3-1 and J is TRBJ1-2; D uncertain. Germline V lookup: CDR1 LGHDT, CDR2 YNNKEL (reference sequence). The CDR3 contains 15 residues. Trimming shortened V by 0 bases and J by 1 base, and 9 bases separated the two germline ends. This chain's CDR3 is CASSQETQSNYGYTF. The CDR3 nucleotides read TGTGCCAGCAGCCAAGAGACCCAGAGTAACTATGGCTACACCTTC.

This clonotype is medium-sized (0.01 to 0.1%) by share. The chain employs TRBV3-1 and TRBJ2-7; D remains unclear. The CDR3 runs to 16 residues. V was clipped by 0 bases and J by 2 bases, with 14 bases between them. Germline loops: CDR1 LGHDT, CDR2 YNNKEL (reference sequence). CDR3 sequence reads: CASSQDAGESPYEQYF. The DNA for the CDR3 is TGTGCCAGCAGCCAAGATGCAGGAGAAAGTCCCTACGAGCAGTACTTC.

The chain uses TRBV4-2 and TRBJ2-1; 7 nucleotides agree with TRBD2. This CDR3 has 17 residues. Per the germline V gene, CDR1 is LGHNA and CDR2 is YNFKEQ. J lost 7 bases, V lost 1 base, and 13 bases had no gene match. The CDR3 nucleotides are TGTGCCAGCAGCCAAGGACCTGCTAGCGGAAGCCATAATGAGCAGTTCTTC. It translates to CASSQGPASGSHNEQFF.

The J gene is TRBJ2-3, the V gene TRBV20-1; TRBD2 aligns across 11 bases. CDR1 is DFQATT, CDR2 SNEGSKA, per germline (reference sequence). The CDR3 extends over 17 amino acids. V was clipped by 1 base and J by 5 bases; unmatched bases: 11. CDR3 coding DNA: TGCAGTGCTAGAGGTGGCACTAGCGGGAGTATAGTAGATACGCAGTATTTT. It is translated as CSARGGTSGSIVDTQYF.

This chain uses TRBV2 with TRBJ2-7, with D unresolved. The CDR3 spans 11 residues. Germline V CDR1 and CDR2: SNHLY, FYNNEI. Trimming removed 10 bases at V and 3 bases at J, with 10 bases between. CDR3 bases: TGTGCCACACTGACCTTCTACGAGCAGTACTTC. It encodes CATLTFYEQYF.

The chain is built from TRBV7-9 and TRBJ2-6; D remains unclear. The CDR3 loop spans 15 amino acids. The ends were cut back, 5 bases at V and 1 base at J, with 9 bases in the middle. From germline, CDR1 is SEHNR and CDR2 FQNEAQ (reference sequence). Here the CDR3 reads CASSPSGSGANVLTF. In DNA form, the CDR3 reads TGTGCCAGCAGCCCTTCCGGTTCTGGGGCCAACGTCCTGACTTTC.

This clonotype was seen many times. J is TRBJ1-1 and V is TRBV12-3 or TRBV12-4, with D possibly matching TRBD1 (6 bases). The germline V and J ends were trimmed by 3 bases and 4 bases, with 15 bases remaining between them. The CDR3 loop spans 15 amino acids. This CDR3 is CASSFQDSVSTEAFF. In DNA, the CDR3 is TGTGCCAGCAGTTTCCAGGACAGTGTTTCCACTGAAGCTTTCTTT.

The CDR3 region has the DNA TGTGCCAGCAGCTTAGAGGCTAGCGGGGGCTACAATGAGCAGTTCTTC. The encoded protein is CASSLEASGGYNEQFF. J is TRBJ2-1 and V is TRBV7-2, with 10 bases lining up with TRBD2. Germline CDR1 is SGHTA and CDR2 is FQGNSA. V dropped 1 base and J dropped 3; count of bases not matched to a gene: 3. This CDR3 spans 16 amino acids.

This clonotype appeared many times. The chain employs TRBV7-2 and TRBJ2-1; 11 nucleotides line up with TRBD2. Germline V lookup: CDR1 SGHTA, CDR2 FQGNSA. The CDR3 consists of 14 residues. J gave up 5 bases and V 5 bases, and 2 bases lay outside the gene matches. Here the CDR3 reads CASSPTSGNNEQFF. The CDR3 DNA is TGTGCCAGCAGCCCGACTAGCGGGAACAATGAGCAGTTCTTC.

The chain has TRBV12-3 or TRBV12-4 and TRBJ1-3; D may be TRBD1 (6 bases). Trimming removed 2 bases from V and 4 bases from J, with 9 bases in between. The CDR3 totals 14 residues. The CDR3 loop reads CASSLTGSGNTIYF. In DNA, the CDR3 is TGTGCCAGCAGTTTAACAGGGTCCGGAAACACCATATATTTT.

This clonotype was recorded at least ten times. The chain is built from TRBV6-5 and TRBJ2-2; the D gene is possibly TRBD2 (5 bases). V was cut by 0 bases and J by 1 base, with 6 bases left in between. Germline V gene data show CDR1 as MNHEY and CDR2 as SVGAGI. CDR3 size: 15 residues. CDR3: CASSYSSGNTGELFF. The DNA of the CDR3 is TGTGCCAGCAGTTACTCGAGCGGGAACACCGGGGAGCTGTTTTTT.

The chain couples TRBV4-1 to TRBJ2-7; D is perhaps TRBD1 (6 bases). This CDR3 is 13 amino acids long. The V end was cut by 4 bases, the J end by 6 bases, with 13 bases between. Germline CDR1 is MGHRA and CDR2 is YSYEKL. CDR3 loop: CASSPGVPGEQYF. DNA of the CDR3: TGCGCCAGCAGCCCAGGGGTACCGGGCGAGCAGTACTTC.

This clonotype was seen at least ten times. The gene calls are TRBV3-1 and TRBJ2-4, with D unresolved. The CDR3 totals 17 residues. CDR1 is LGHDT and CDR2 is YNNKEL in the germline V gene (reference sequence). V was cut by 3 bases and J by 0 bases, with 15 bases left in between. The DNA for the CDR3 is TGTGCCAGCAGCCAGAACAGCCTCGGGCTAGCCAAAAACATTCAGTACTTC. The encoded protein is CASSQNSLGLAKNIQYF.

This clonotype was seen a few times. The rearrangement uses TRBV20-1 and TRBJ2-7; 7 bases match TRBD1. Germline CDR1 is DFQATT and CDR2 is SNEGSKA (reference sequence). Unmatched junction bases numbered 2, after V lost 3 bases and J lost 0 bases. This CDR3 comprises 13 residues. CDR3 residues: CSARTGSSYEQYF. Here the CDR3 DNA reads TGCAGTGCTAGGACAGGGAGCTCCTACGAGCAGTACTTC.

The chain joins TRBV12-3 or TRBV12-4 to TRBJ1-2, with D maybe TRBD1 (5 bases). The CDR3 totals 12 residues. V was pared by 3 bases and J by 8 bases, with 10 bases between. CDR3 protein: CASSLAGSGYTF. DNA for the CDR3: TGTGCCAGCAGTTTGGCAGGGTCGGGCTACACCTTC.

Ten or more counts support this clonotype. CDR3 residues: CASSLAGYEQFF. CDR3 nucleotide sequence: TGCGCCAGCAGCTTGGCCGGGTATGAGCAGTTCTTC. This chain connects TRBV5-1 to TRBJ2-1, with D hard to call. Germline assignment: CDR1 SGHRS and CDR2 YFSETQ. The CDR3 is 12 residues long. Trimming removed 0 bases from V and 8 bases from J, with 6 bases in between.

This clonotype appeared a few times. The V and J genes are TRBV7-8 and TRBJ2-7, with TRBD2 matching over 7 bases. With 6 bases clipped from V and 0 bases from J, the junction kept 14 bases outside the gene matches. The CDR3 sequence is 17 residues long. Germline loops: CDR1 SGHVS, CDR2 FQNEAQ. The CDR3 bases are TGTGCCAGCAGTGTTACTCTAGCCCGCGGGAGCTCCTACGAGCAGTACTTC. It specifies CASSVTLARGSSYEQYF. Filled out from reference TRBV7-8 and TRBJ2-7, the complete variable domain reads GAGVSQSPRYKVAKRGQDVALRCDPISGHVSLFWYQQALGQGPEFLTYFQNEAQLDKSGLPSDRFFAERPEGSVSTLKIQRTQQEDSAVYLCASSVTLARGSSYEQYFGPGTRLTVT.

The V call is TRBV11-2, the J call TRBJ2-5; D may be TRBD1 (6 bases). Trimming shortened V by 4 bases and J by 5 bases, and 20 bases separated the two germline ends. The CDR3 is 16 residues long. Germline V gives CDR1 SGHAT, CDR2 FQNNGV. The CDR3 DNA is TGTGCCAGCAGCTCTATGTACAGGGAGCTAGGGGAGACCCAGTACTTC. Amino acid sequence: CASSSMYRELGETQYF.

This clonotype came up a few times. The V and J genes are TRBV4-1 and TRBJ1-2; D is perhaps TRBD1 (5 bases). Germline V gives CDR1 MGHRA, CDR2 YSYEKL. CDR3 length: 12 residues. The V gene lost 0 bases and the J gene lost 14 bases, with 13 bases spanning the gap. Here the CDR3 reads CASSQDGIGTTF. In nucleotides, the CDR3 is TGCGCCAGCAGCCAAGATGGTATAGGGACGACCTTC.

CDR3 sequence: CASSLTVSEGDREVSQPQHF. CDR3 in DNA: TGTGCCAGCAGCTTAACCGTCTCGGAGGGGGACAGGGAAGTGTCTCAGCCCCAGCATTTT. The V call is TRBV11-1, the J call TRBJ1-5; 9 bases align to TRBD1. The V segment lost 2 bases and the J segment 6 bases; nucleotides outside the gene matches: 20. This CDR3 comprises 20 residues. Germline CDR1 reads SGHAT; CDR2 reads FQDESV (reference sequence).

This clonotype has a count of ten or more. The V gene is TRBV3-1, the J gene TRBJ2-7; 9 positions agree with TRBD2. The CDR3 is 17 residues long. Looked up from germline, CDR1 is LGHDT and CDR2 is YNNKEL (reference sequence). Trimming removed 1 base from V and 2 bases from J; junction bases left unmatched: 9. The CDR3 region is CASSQGLAEPLTYEQYF. DNA of the CDR3: TGTGCCAGCAGCCAAGGACTAGCGGAGCCCCTAACCTACGAGCAGTACTTC.

Regarding this clonotype: It may be a read error: a sequence one base away is much more abundant. The chain recombines TRBV5-1 with TRBJ2-2; D ambiguous. The CDR3 is 13 amino acids. The germline V gene encodes CDR1 SGHRS and CDR2 YFSETQ. The V gene lost 1 base and the J gene lost 6 bases, with 7 bases spanning the gap. The CDR3 DNA is TGCGCCAGCAGCTTGAGGGTTCCCGGGGAGCTGTTTTTT. This translates into CASSLRVPGELFF.